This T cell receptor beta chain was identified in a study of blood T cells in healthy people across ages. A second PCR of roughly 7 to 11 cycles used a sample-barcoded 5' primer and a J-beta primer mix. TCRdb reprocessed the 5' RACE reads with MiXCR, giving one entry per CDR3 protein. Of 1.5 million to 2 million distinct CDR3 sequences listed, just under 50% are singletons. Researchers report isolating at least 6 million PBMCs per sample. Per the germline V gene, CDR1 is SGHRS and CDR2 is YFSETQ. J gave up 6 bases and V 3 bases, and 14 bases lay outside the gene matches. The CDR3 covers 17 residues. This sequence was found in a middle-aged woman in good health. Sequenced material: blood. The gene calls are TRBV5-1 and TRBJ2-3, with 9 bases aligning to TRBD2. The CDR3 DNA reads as TGCGCCAGCAGCTCCTTTAGCGGGGGACCGCAGAGGGATACGCAGTATTTT. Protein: CASSSFSGGPQRDTQYF.